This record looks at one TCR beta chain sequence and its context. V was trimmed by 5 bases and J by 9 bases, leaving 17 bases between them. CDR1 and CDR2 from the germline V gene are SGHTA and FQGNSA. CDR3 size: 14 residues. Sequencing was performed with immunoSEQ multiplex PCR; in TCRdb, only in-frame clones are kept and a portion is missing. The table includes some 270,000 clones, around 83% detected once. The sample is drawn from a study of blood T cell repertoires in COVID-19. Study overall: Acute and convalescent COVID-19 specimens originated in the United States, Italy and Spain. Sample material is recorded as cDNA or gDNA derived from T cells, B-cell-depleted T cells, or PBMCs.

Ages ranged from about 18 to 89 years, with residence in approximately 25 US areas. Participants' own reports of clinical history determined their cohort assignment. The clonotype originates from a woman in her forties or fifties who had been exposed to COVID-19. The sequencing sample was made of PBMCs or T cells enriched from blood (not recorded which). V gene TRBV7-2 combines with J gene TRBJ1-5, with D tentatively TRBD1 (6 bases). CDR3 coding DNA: TGTGCCAGCAGCCAACAGGGAACCAGGGGGCCCCAGCATTTT. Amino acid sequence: CASSQQGTRGPQHF.